This T cell receptor beta chain derives from a study of T cell responses to AZD1222 COVID-19 vaccine. Trimming removed 4 bases from V and 0 bases from J; junction bases left unmatched: 2. This CDR3 is built from 16 residues. Germline CDR1 is MDHEN and CDR2 is SYDVKM. The protocol was immunoSEQ multiplex PCR, while the TCRdb copy is restricted to in-frame clones and leaves out a portion. The sample contains about 100,000 clones, approximately 91% of which appear only once. The TCR originated in an adult in good health. The chain uses TRBV28 and TRBJ2-3; 12 nucleotides align to TRBD2. The sequences come from peripheral blood, collected on day 0 of AZD1222 vaccination. The CDR3 sequence is CASSWTSGISTDTQYF. The DNA for the CDR3 is TGTGCCAGCAGTTGGACTAGCGGGATTAGCACAGATACGCAGTATTTT.